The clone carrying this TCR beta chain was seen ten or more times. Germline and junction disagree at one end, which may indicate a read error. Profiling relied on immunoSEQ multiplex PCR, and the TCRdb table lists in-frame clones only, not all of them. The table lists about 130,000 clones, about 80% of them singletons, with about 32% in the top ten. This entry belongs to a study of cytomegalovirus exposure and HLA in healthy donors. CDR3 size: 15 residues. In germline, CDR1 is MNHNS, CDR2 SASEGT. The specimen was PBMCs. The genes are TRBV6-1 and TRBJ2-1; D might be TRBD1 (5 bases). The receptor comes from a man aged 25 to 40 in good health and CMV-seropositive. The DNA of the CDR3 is TGTGCCAGCAGATCCGACAGTCGCTCCCACAATGAGCAGTTCTTC. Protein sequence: CASRSDSRSHNEQFF.